The sequence of this T cell receptor (beta chain) was determined in a study of cytomegalovirus exposure and HLA in healthy donors. Whole-study results and caveats: Associated with HLA alleles at 0.05 false discovery rate in a later analysis were 16,951 TCR beta sequences. The likely origin of a cluster of highly shared sequence variants was a sequencing artifact.

Looked up from germline, CDR1 is SGHKS and CDR2 is YYEKEE (reference sequence). There are 15 residues in the CDR3. Trimming cost V 2 bases and J 7 bases; bases outside gene matches: 8. 60 Vbeta and 13 Jbeta primers were used in PCR. Some clones are missing from TCRdb's copy, which holds only in-frame ones; the method was immunoSEQ multiplex PCR. Of around 140,000 clones listed, about 81% are singletons. Remarks on this clone: What it binds is not known.

The gene calls are TRBV5-5 and TRBJ1-4; 7 positions agree with TRBD1. Material: PBMCs. This receptor was identified in a woman in her forties or fifties in good health and CMV-seropositive. The CDR3 DNA reads TGTGCCAGCAGCTTAGAGCCGACAGGGACTGAAAAACTGTTTTTT. Translation gives CASSLEPTGTEKLFF.